This T cell receptor beta chain was sequenced during a study of cytomegalovirus exposure and HLA in healthy donors. V gave up 0 bases and J gave up 7 bases; unmatched junction bases: 8. CDR1 is SGHNT, CDR2 YYREEE, per germline (reference sequence). This CDR3 has 16 residues. The study ran its PCR with 60 Vbeta and 13 Jbeta primers. Produced via immunoSEQ multiplex PCR; TCRdb's table is partial and in-frame only. The table lists about 140,000 clones, approximately 80% of them singletons, with 2% to 3% in the top ten. The chain couples TRBV5-4 to TRBJ2-7; 12 bases align to TRBD1. This clonotype was obtained from a man aged 50-59 years in good health and CMV-seronegative. Source material: PBMCs. The CDR3 reads CASSLGPGQGAGEQYF. CDR3 in DNA: TGTGCCAGCAGCTTGGGTCCGGGACAGGGGGCGGGGGAGCAGTACTTC.